This T cell receptor beta chain was obtained from a study of cytomegalovirus exposure and HLA in healthy donors. On this clone itself: What it binds is not known.

Losses at the gene ends were 6 bases for V and 1 base for J; bases not matched to a gene: 7. The CDR3 covers 17 residues. Germline V CDR1 and CDR2: MNHEY, SMNVEV (reference sequence). It was with 60 Vbeta and 13 Jbeta primers that the PCR ran. Some clones are missing from TCRdb's copy, which holds only in-frame ones; the method was immunoSEQ multiplex PCR. The table shows some 54,000 clones, with approximately 80% occurring only once. Study-wide findings and caveats: The likely origin of a cluster of highly shared sequence variants was a sequencing artifact. From TCR beta sequences, most subjects' HLA-A and HLA-B alleles were reportedly predicted accurately. Several of the most significant clusters were apparently associated with common viral pathogens in a later analysis. The number of N-insertions in an Asian-associated ancestry cluster was reportedly below the approximately 700-donor mean in a later analysis.

This receptor was taken from a male donor in good health and CMV-seronegative. Sequenced material: PBMCs. The V and J genes are TRBV27 and TRBJ2-5; 14 bases match TRBD2. The CDR3 nucleotides are TGTGCCAGCAGCCCCGGACTAGCGGGGGGCTTCCAAGAGACCCAGTACTTC. Translated: CASSPGLAGGFQETQYF.